A selection of T cell receptor beta chains follows, all from one sample in a study of T cells in Graves' hyperthyroidism and ophthalmopathy. In TCRdb, the multiplex PCR reads were re-called with MiXCR into one record per CDR3 protein. The table lists hundreds of thousands of distinct CDR3 sequences, roughly 16% of them singletons, with 3.5% to 4% in the top ten. Sequenced sample: blood. The receptors were gathered from a woman aged 25 to 39 with Graves' hyperthyroidism. CDR3s include the opening cysteine and the closing phenylalanine or tryptophan. The D gene is left open where the match is weak. The size field is filled for only some rows; it gives once, few, many or a size class.

CDR3nt: TGTGCCAGCAGCGTAGGGCGGGGAAATACGCAGTATTTT; CDR3aa: CASSVGRGNTQYF; v_gene: TRBV9; d_gene: NA; j_gene: TRBJ2-3; abundance: few
CDR3nt: TGTGCCAGCAGGTCGACAGGGCTTACCACAGATACGCAGTATTTT; CDR3aa: CASRSTGLTTDTQYF; v_gene: TRBV5-5; d_gene: TRBD1; j_gene: TRBJ2-3; abundance: few
CDR3nt: TGCAGTGCTAGAGCCGGGTCCTATAGCAATCAGCCCCAGCATTTT; CDR3aa: CSARAGSYSNQPQHF; v_gene: TRBV20-1; d_gene: NA; j_gene: TRBJ1-5; abundance: many
CDR3nt: TGTGCCAGCAGTGAATACGGGCAGGGTGGAAACTATGGCTACACCTTC; CDR3aa: CASSEYGQGGNYGYTF; v_gene: TRBV2; d_gene: NA; j_gene: TRBJ1-2; abundance: many
CDR3nt: TGCAGCGTCGGGACTAGCGGGAGGCCAGAGACCCAGTACTTC; CDR3aa: CSVGTSGRPETQYF; v_gene: TRBV29-1; d_gene: TRBD2; j_gene: TRBJ2-5; abundance: many
CDR3nt: TGTGCCAGCAGTTTACAGGGGACAGGGCCCCACGAGCAGTACTTC; CDR3aa: CASSLQGTGPHEQYF; v_gene: TRBV12-3/TRBV12-4; d_gene: TRBD1; j_gene: TRBJ2-7; abundance: many
CDR3nt: TGTGCCAGCAGCTTAACTGGCCAGCCGGATACGCAGTATTTT; CDR3aa: CASSLTGQPDTQYF; v_gene: TRBV7-3; d_gene: NA; j_gene: TRBJ2-3; abundance: many
CDR3nt: TGCGCCAGCAGTGAGTCAAGTCCCAGGGCTGAGCAGTACTTC; CDR3aa: CASSESSPRAEQYF; v_gene: TRBV10-1; d_gene: NA; j_gene: TRBJ2-7; abundance: few
CDR3nt: TGTGCCAGCAGTTTATCCTACGGGGGTCGAGAGCAGTACTTC; CDR3aa: CASSLSYGGREQYF; v_gene: TRBV27; d_gene: NA; j_gene: TRBJ2-7; abundance: many
CDR3nt: TGTGCCTGGAGAGAAAAGACTGAAGCTTTCTTT; CDR3aa: CAWREKTEAFF; v_gene: TRBV30; d_gene: NA; j_gene: TRBJ1-1; abundance: many
CDR3nt: TGTGCCAGCAGCTTAGTCATAAACACCATATATTTT; CDR3aa: CASSLVINTIYF; v_gene: TRBV11-2; d_gene: NA; j_gene: TRBJ1-3; abundance: NA
CDR3nt: TGTGCCAGCAGCCAAAATACCCTCCGACAGGCTGAAGCTTTCTTT; CDR3aa: CASSQNTLRQAEAFF; v_gene: TRBV7-6; d_gene: NA; j_gene: TRBJ1-1; abundance: NA
CDR3nt: TGTGCCAGCAGCCCGACTGGGGGGTTGGGAGCCAAAAACATTCAGTACTTC; CDR3aa: CASSPTGGLGAKNIQYF; v_gene: TRBV7-9; d_gene: NA; j_gene: TRBJ2-4; abundance: few
CDR3nt: TGCGCCAGCAGGCTTACGTGGGCCGTCACTGAAGCTTTCTTT; CDR3aa: CASRLTWAVTEAFF; v_gene: TRBV5-1; d_gene: NA; j_gene: TRBJ1-1; abundance: NA
CDR3nt: TGCAGTGCTTTGCTGGCCAGACCCACAGATACGCAGTATTTT; CDR3aa: CSALLARPTDTQYF; v_gene: TRBV20-1; d_gene: NA; j_gene: TRBJ2-3; abundance: few
CDR3nt: TGCAGTGCTAGAGATAATCTAGCGGGAGTCGAGGAGCAGTACTTC; CDR3aa: CSARDNLAGVEEQYF; v_gene: TRBV20-1; d_gene: TRBD2; j_gene: TRBJ2-7; abundance: NA
CDR3nt: TGTGCCAGTAGTATAAGCCCGGTAGAGACCCAGTACTTC; CDR3aa: CASSISPVETQYF; v_gene: TRBV19; d_gene: NA; j_gene: TRBJ2-5; abundance: NA
CDR3nt: TGTGCCATCAACAGCGGGAGTGTAGAAAATGAGCAGTTCTTC; CDR3aa: CAINSGSVENEQFF; v_gene: TRBV10-3; d_gene: TRBD2; j_gene: TRBJ2-1; abundance: few